The 26 T cell receptor beta chains below were found in one sample sequenced in a study of identical twins. One entry per CDR3 protein results from TCRdb running MiXCR on the 5' RACE reads. The table shows 150,000 or so distinct CDR3 sequences, with roughly 3.5% occurring only once. Sequencing was done on a sample of memory T cells sorted from blood. The receptors originated from a young man in good health.

This clonotype showed up many times. V usage is TRBV20-1 and J usage is TRBJ2-2; 7 bases align to TRBD2. There are 17 residues in the CDR3. V gave up 3 bases and J gave up 1 base; unmatched junction bases: 11. CDR1 is DFQATT, CDR2 SNEGSKA, per germline (reference sequence). CDR3 region: CSAREWRSGKNTGELFF. DNA of the CDR3: TGCAGTGCTAGGGAGTGGCGGAGCGGGAAGAACACCGGGGAGCTGTTTTTT.

This clonotype has at least ten counts. CDR3 nucleotides: TGTGCCAGCAGCCAATACCAAGGGACTAGCGAGGATGAGCAGTTCTTC. This codes for CASSQYQGTSEDEQFF. The chain uses TRBV4-2 and TRBJ2-1, with 10 bases lining up with TRBD2. Germline V CDR1 and CDR2: LGHNA, YNFKEQ. The junction had 9 bases not matched to a gene; V was cut back by 2 bases and J by 8 bases. This CDR3 spans 16 amino acids.

Many counts were recorded for this clonotype. The chain couples TRBV5-1 to TRBJ2-2; D remains ambiguous. Deletions cut 2 bases from V and 0 bases from J, with 5 bases between. The CDR3 has 14 residues. The V gene's germline CDR1 is SGHRS and CDR2 YFSETQ. The CDR3 DNA is TGCGCCAGCAGCTTCCTAGCGAACACCGGGGAGCTGTTTTTT. Its protein is CASSFLANTGELFF.

The rearrangement joins TRBV20-1 to TRBJ2-1; 8 nucleotides agree with TRBD2. V lost 5 bases, J lost 6 bases, and 6 bases stayed unmatched. The CDR3 spans 13 residues. The V gene's germline CDR1 is DFQATT and CDR2 SNEGSKA (reference sequence). Written as DNA, the CDR3 is TGCAGTGCTGATACCGGGACTAGCAATGAGCAGTTCTTC. This sequence encodes CSADTGTSNEQFF.

This clonotype was seen a handful of times. The V gene is TRBV19, the J gene TRBJ2-1; TRBD2 agrees at 13 bases. The CDR3 runs to 17 residues. In germline, CDR1 is LNHDA, CDR2 SQIVND (reference sequence). J gave up 7 bases and V 3 bases, and 9 bases lay outside the gene matches. The CDR3, as DNA: TGTGCCAGTAGTATCCGGACTAGCGGGAGACAGACGAATGAGCAGTTCTTC. This gives the protein CASSIRTSGRQTNEQFF.

This clonotype was seen repeatedly, ten times or more. This chain links TRBV7-8 with TRBJ2-2; the match to TRBD2 covers 9 bases. V lost 0 bases, J lost 6 bases, and 11 bases stayed unmatched. There are 18 residues in the CDR3. Germline CDR1 and CDR2: SGHVS and FQNEAQ. The CDR3 DNA is TGTGCCAGCAGCTTAGCGAGTTTTAGGCGGGAGGGCCCCGGGGAGCTGTTTTTT. Its translation is CASSLASFRREGPGELFF.

Comment on this clonotype: Without the conserved terminal phenylalanine or tryptophan, this CDR3 likely stems from a read error. The DNA is omitted, as the CDR3 cannot be located on it reliably, and the CDR3 follows TCRdb's listing. CDR3 sequence: CASSRQGLRSGANVLNN. V is TRBV5-1 and J is TRBJ2-6; the table calls TRBD1, which could not be checked here. 17 amino acids form the CDR3, both terminal residues included. Per the germline V gene, CDR1 is SGHRS and CDR2 is YFSETQ.

This clonotype was picked up many times. The chain carries TRBV20-1 and TRBJ2-5, with 9 positions matching TRBD2. The CDR3 runs 14 residues. CDR1 is DFQATT, CDR2 SNEGSKA, per germline (reference sequence). V shed 3 bases and J 4 bases; nucleotides not matched to a gene: 6. CDR3 residues: CSARTAGGRETQYF. Here the CDR3 DNA reads TGCAGTGCTAGGACAGCGGGAGGAAGAGAGACCCAGTACTTC.

At least ten counts were recorded for this clonotype. This chain uses TRBV3-1 with TRBJ1-1; unclear D gene. The CDR3 totals 18 residues. Germline V lookup: CDR1 LGHDT, CDR2 YNNKEL (reference sequence). Trimming shortened V by 0 bases and J by 4 bases, and 21 bases separated the two germline ends. The CDR3 nucleotides read TGTGCCAGCAGCCAAGACTTTCTGCTCCTGGGCAAGCCCACTGAAGCTTTCTTT. This encodes CASSQDFLLLGKPTEAFF.

This clonotype was counted many times. The junction departs from germline at one end; a sequencing error may be responsible. The V call is TRBV6-5, the J call TRBJ1-3; no reliable D call. Germline V CDR1 and CDR2: MNHEY, SVGAGI. The CDR3 runs to 13 residues. The CDR3 region is CASSSSAGNTTYF. The CDR3 region has the DNA TGTGCCAGCAGTTCCTCGGCTGGAAACACCACATATTTT.

This clonotype showed up many times. The chain recombines TRBV6-1 with TRBJ2-7; no reliable D call. With 7 bases removed from V and 5 bases from J, the gap between germline ends came to 15 bases. The germline V gene has CDR1 MNHNS and CDR2 SASEGT. CDR3 length: 13 residues. CDR3 amino acids: CASTGRLVNEQYF. The CDR3 DNA reads as TGTGCCAGCACAGGCAGGCTCGTGAACGAGCAGTACTTC.

CDR3 sequence (DNA): TGTGCCAGCAGCCAAGATTTGCTCGGGACGGGGGCCGGGACCCAGTACTTC. Translation: CASSQDLLGTGAGTQYF. The V call is TRBV4-2, the J call TRBJ2-5; D possibly matches TRBD1 or TRBD2 (6 bases each). The CDR3 extends over 17 amino acids. Looked up from germline, CDR1 is LGHNA and CDR2 is YNFKEQ. Deletions cut 0 bases from V and 7 bases from J, with 21 bases between.

This clonotype was counted many times. The chain is built from TRBV12-3 or TRBV12-4 and TRBJ1-2, with unresolved D. Trimming removed 3 bases from V and 8 bases from J, with 7 bases in between. This CDR3 is 11 amino acids long. The CDR3 here is CASSFSRGYTF. The CDR3 region has the DNA TGTGCCAGCAGTTTTAGTCGGGGCTACACCTTC.

At least ten counts were recorded for this clonotype. The V call is TRBV20-1, the J call TRBJ2-7, with D maybe TRBD2 (6 bases). Germline assignment: CDR1 DFQATT and CDR2 SNEGSKA (reference sequence). The CDR3 loop spans 15 amino acids. V lost 2 bases to trimming and J lost 4 bases, with 18 bases between them. CDR3 DNA sequence: TGCAGTGCTAGATGGGGAAGTTCAGGGACTTACGAGCAGTACTTC. Translated, it gives CSARWGSSGTYEQYF.

The sample holds many counts of this clonotype. V is TRBV20-1 and J is TRBJ2-5; D is possibly TRBD2 (6 bases). V lost 5 bases and J lost 4, with 14 bases in between. CDR1 and CDR2 (germline): DFQATT, SNEGSKA (reference sequence). The CDR3 spans 13 residues. The CDR3 nucleotides read TGCAGTGCTGGGAGGACCGCCGGAGAGACCCAGTACTTC. Protein product: CSAGRTAGETQYF.

Many counts were recorded for this clonotype. This rearrangement joins TRBV20-1 to TRBJ2-1; 7 positions agree with TRBD2. The CDR3 has 13 residues. From germline, CDR1 is DFQATT and CDR2 SNEGSKA (reference sequence). V shed 6 bases and J 7 bases; nucleotides not matched to a gene: 9. The CDR3, as DNA: TGCAGTGCACGGGGGGAGGGCCGGAATGAGCAGTTCTTC. Its protein is CSARGEGRNEQFF.

This clonotype was seen many times. This chain joins TRBV7-9 and TRBJ2-2, with TRBD1 identical over 8 bases. The trim removed 3 bases at V and 0 bases at J, leaving 3 bases unmatched. Germline V lookup: CDR1 SEHNR, CDR2 FQNEAQ (reference sequence). This CDR3 is 16 amino acids long. CDR3 sequence (DNA): TGTGCCAGCAGCTTCTTGACAGGGGCGAACACCGGGGAGCTGTTTTTT. Translated, it gives CASSFLTGANTGELFF.

This clonotype was seen repeatedly, ten times or more. This rearrangement joins TRBV12-3 or TRBV12-4 to TRBJ2-1; 9 bases agree with TRBD2. The CDR3 extends over 17 amino acids. The J segment lost 8 bases and the V segment lost 3 bases, leaving 14 bases of the junction unmatched. CDR3 nucleotides: TGTGCCAGCAGTTTTCGGGCTAGCGGGACCCGTGAGGATGAGCAGTTCTTC. It codes for CASSFRASGTREDEQFF.

Many counts were recorded for this clonotype. The chain uses TRBV20-1 and TRBJ1-4; D is unclear. Looked up from germline, CDR1 is DFQATT and CDR2 is SNEGSKA (reference sequence). The germline V and J ends were trimmed by 1 base and 5 bases, with 8 bases remaining between them. The CDR3 extends over 13 amino acids. CDR3 protein: CSARAQRNEKLFF. The CDR3 DNA follows: TGCAGTGCTAGAGCCCAAAGGAATGAAAAACTGTTTTTT.

This clonotype was picked up many times. The chain carries TRBV12-3 or TRBV12-4 and TRBJ2-1, with TRBD1 as a possible D gene (6 bases). V lost 5 bases and J 8 bases, leaving 19 bases between the germline ends. The CDR3 has 15 residues. CDR3 sequence (DNA): TGTGCCAGCAGTCCCAGGACCCACAAGGGGGATGAGCAGTTCTTC. Encoded protein: CASSPRTHKGDEQFF.

CDR3 protein: CSAESLNNQPQHF. CDR3 DNA: TGCAGTGCTGAGTCACTCAACAATCAGCCCCAGCATTTT. The chain employs TRBV20-1 and TRBJ1-5; D is unclear. CDR1 is DFQATT and CDR2 is SNEGSKA in the germline V gene (reference sequence). V shed 5 bases and J shed 3 bases, with 11 bases lying between them. This CDR3 comprises 13 residues.

This clonotype was counted ten times or more. This chain links TRBV18 with TRBJ1-1; maybe TRBD1 (5 bases). The CDR3 contains 11 residues. CDR1 and CDR2 (germline): KGHSH, LQKENI. Trimming took off 10 bases at V and 3 bases at J, with 9 bases between the two ends. CDR3 protein: CATQGDTEAFF. The CDR3 DNA follows: TGTGCCACCCAGGGAGACACTGAAGCTTTCTTT.

This clonotype was picked up many times. The chain recombines TRBV25-1 with TRBJ1-2; no definite D call. Deletions cut 4 bases from V and 2 bases from J, with 2 bases between. Germline CDR1 reads MGHDK; CDR2 reads SYGVNS. The CDR3 is 11 amino acids. The CDR3, as DNA: TGTGCCAGCAGTGGGAACTATGGCTACACCTTC. It translates to CASSGNYGYTF.

In its sample, this clonotype was seen many times. J is TRBJ2-1 and V is TRBV20-1; 9 nucleotides match TRBD2. Germline trimming cut 5 bases from V and 7 bases from J; bases unmatched to any gene: 12. Germline V gives CDR1 DFQATT, CDR2 SNEGSKA (reference sequence). This CDR3 has 15 residues. CDR3 in DNA: TGCAGTGCTCAAGTTTCTGGTAGCGGGAGAAATGAGCAGTTCTTC. Residues: CSAQVSGSGRNEQFF.

The sample holds many counts of this clonotype. The CDR3, as DNA: TGTGCCAGCAGCAAAGAGGGCAGGCGCTCATCCTACGAGCAGTACGTC. Translation: CASSKEGRRSSYEQYV. The genes are TRBV21-1 and TRBJ2-7; the tabulated D call, TRBD1, remains unverified against the DNA. TRBV21-1 has pseudogene status. The CDR3 consists of 16 residues.

This clonotype was seen repeatedly, ten times or more. V gene TRBV29-1 combines with J gene TRBJ2-1, with unresolved D. CDR1 and CDR2 from the germline V gene are SQVTM and ANQGSEA. The CDR3 loop spans 11 amino acids. Between the trimmed V and J ends, which lost 0 bases and 6 bases, there was a span of 3 bases. The CDR3: CSVEEGNEQFF. CDR3 DNA: TGCAGCGTTGAAGAGGGCAATGAGCAGTTCTTC.